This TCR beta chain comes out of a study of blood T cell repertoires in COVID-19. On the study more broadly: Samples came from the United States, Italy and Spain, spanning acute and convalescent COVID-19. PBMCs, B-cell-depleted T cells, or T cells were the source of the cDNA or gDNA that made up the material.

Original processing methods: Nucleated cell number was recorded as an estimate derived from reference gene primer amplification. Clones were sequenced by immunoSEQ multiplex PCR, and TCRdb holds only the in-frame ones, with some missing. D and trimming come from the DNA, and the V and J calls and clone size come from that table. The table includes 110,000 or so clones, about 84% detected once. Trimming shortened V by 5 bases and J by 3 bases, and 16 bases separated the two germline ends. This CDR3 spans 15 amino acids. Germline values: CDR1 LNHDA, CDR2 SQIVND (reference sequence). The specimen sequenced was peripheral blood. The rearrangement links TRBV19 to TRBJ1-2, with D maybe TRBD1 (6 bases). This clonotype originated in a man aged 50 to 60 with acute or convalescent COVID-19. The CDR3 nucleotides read TGTGCCAGTAGTCAACCGGGGGGCGCGGACTATGGCTACACCTTC. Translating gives CASSQPGGADYGYTF.